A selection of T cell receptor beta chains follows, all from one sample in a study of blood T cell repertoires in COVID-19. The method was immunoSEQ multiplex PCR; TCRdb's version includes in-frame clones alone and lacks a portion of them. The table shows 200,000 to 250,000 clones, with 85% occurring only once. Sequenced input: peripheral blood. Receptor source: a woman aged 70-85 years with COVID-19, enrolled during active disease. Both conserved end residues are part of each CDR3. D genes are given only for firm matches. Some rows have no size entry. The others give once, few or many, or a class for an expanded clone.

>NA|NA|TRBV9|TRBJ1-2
TGTGCCAGCGGAACAGGGAACTATGGCTACACCTTC
CASGTGNYGYTF
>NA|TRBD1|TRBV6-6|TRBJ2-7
TGTGCCAGCAATCAAGTGCAGGGGGCGCGGTACGAGCAGTACTTC
CASNQVQGARYEQYF
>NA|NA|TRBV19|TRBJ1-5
TGTGCCAGTTCCTCGGGGGGCAATTTCGGCAATCAGCCCCAGCATTTT
CASSSGGNFGNQPQHF
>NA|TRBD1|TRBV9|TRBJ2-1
TGTGCCGGGGCTAGGGGGACAGGGGCCCCTAATGAGCAGTTCTTC
CAGARGTGAPNEQFF
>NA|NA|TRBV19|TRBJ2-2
TGTGCCAGTAGTGCGGCAGTTCCCACCGGGGAGCTGTTTTTT
CASSAAVPTGELFF
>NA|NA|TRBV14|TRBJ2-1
TGTGCCAGCAGCCAGGGTCTAGCGACTGGGGATGAGCAGTTCTTC
CASSQGLATGDEQFF
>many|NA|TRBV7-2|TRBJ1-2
TGTGCCAGCAGCGACTGGGGAGGAGGCTATGGCTACACCTTC
CASSDWGGGYGYTF
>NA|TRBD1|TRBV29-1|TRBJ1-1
TGCAGCGTGGATACAGGGGGCCACACTGAAGCTTTCTTT
CSVDTGGHTEAFF
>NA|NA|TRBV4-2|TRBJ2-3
TGTGCCAGCAGCCGAACAGGTTTTAGCACAGATACGCAGTATTTT
CASSRTGFSTDTQYF
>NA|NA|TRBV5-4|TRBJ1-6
TGTGCCAGCCGGGATGAGATAGGCTCACCCCTCCACTTT
CASRDEIGSPLHF
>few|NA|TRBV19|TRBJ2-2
TGTGCCAGTAGTATCACGGGGGGCGACTTTTCCAACACCGGGGAGCTGTTTTTT
CASSITGGDFSNTGELFF
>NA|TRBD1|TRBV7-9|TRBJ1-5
TGTGCCAGCAGCCCCAGGGGGCCAGGCAATCAGCCCCAGCATTTT
CASSPRGPGNQPQHF
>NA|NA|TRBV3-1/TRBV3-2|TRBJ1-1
TGTGCCAGCAGCCAAGGACAGTTGAACACTGAAGCTTTCTTT
CASSQGQLNTEAFF
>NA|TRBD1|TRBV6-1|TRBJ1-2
TGTGCCAGCAGTGATGTAGGACAGGGCGATGGCTACACCTTC
CASSDVGQGDGYTF
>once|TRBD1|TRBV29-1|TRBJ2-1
TGCAGCGCTAGACAGGGCTCCTACAATGAGCAGTTCTTC
CSARQGSYNEQFF
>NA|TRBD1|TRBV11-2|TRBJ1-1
TGTGCCAGCAGCTTGACCGGACAGGGAAAAACTTTCTTT
CASSLTGQGKTFF
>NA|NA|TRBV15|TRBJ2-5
TGTGCCACCAGCAGAGGCCGGGGGACGCCGCGGGAGACCCAGTACTTC
CATSRGRGTPRETQYF
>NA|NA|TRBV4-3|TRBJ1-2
TGCGCCAGCAGCCAAGGCTGGGGAGGTCGGGATGGCTACACCTTC
CASSQGWGGRDGYTF
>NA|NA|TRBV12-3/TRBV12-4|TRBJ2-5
TGTGCCAGCAGTTTGTCGGAGACCCAGTACTTC
CASSLSETQYF
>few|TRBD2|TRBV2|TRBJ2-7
TGTGCCAGCAGCCTAATAGCGGGCGAGAACGAGCAGTACTTC
CASSLIAGENEQYF
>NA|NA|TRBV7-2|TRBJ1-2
TGTGCCAGCAGCTCCGACAGGATTGCTGGCTACACCTTC
CASSSDRIAGYTF
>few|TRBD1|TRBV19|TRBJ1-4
TGTGCCAGTAGAATGGGGGACAGTAATGAAAAACTGTTTTTT
CASRMGDSNEKLFF
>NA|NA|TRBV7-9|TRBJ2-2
TGTGCCAGCAGCTTACGGGGTTTGGAGGCCGGGGAGCTGTTTTTT
CASSLRGLEAGELFF
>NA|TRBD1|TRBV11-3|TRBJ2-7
TGTGCCAGCAGCCTGGGACAGGGGGAGGTCTACGAGCAGTACTTC
CASSLGQGEVYEQYF
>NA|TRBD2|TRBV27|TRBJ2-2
TGTGCCAGCAGCCGGGGGGTTGCCGGGGAGCTGTTTTTT
CASSRGVAGELFF
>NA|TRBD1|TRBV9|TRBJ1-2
TGTGCCAGCAGCGTAGGATGGGACAGCTCTGGCTACACCTTC
CASSVGWDSSGYTF
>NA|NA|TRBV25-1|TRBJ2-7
TGTGCCAGCGGGGCGACAGGCTCCTACGAGCAGTACTTC
CASGATGSYEQYF
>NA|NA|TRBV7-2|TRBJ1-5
TGTGCCAGCAGCTTGACAGAGTCTAGCAATCAGCCCCAGCATTTT
CASSLTESSNQPQHF
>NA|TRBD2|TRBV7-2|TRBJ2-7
TGTGCCAGCAGCGCCCTTGGGGAGCGGGAGGTCTCCTACGAGCAGTACTTC
CASSALGEREVSYEQYF
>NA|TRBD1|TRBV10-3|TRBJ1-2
TGTGCCTCCAAATGGGACAGGGGCCAGTTAGCTAACTATGGCTACACCTTC
CASKWDRGQLANYGYTF
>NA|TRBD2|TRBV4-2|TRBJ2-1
TGTGCCAGCAGCCAAGTATCTAGCGGGAGCTTCACCTACAATGAGCAGTTCTTC
CASSQVSSGSFTYNEQFF
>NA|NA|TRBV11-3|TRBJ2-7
TGTGCCAGCAGCCAGGCAGCGGACTACGAGCAGTACTTC
CASSQAADYEQYF
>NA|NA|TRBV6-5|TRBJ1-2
TGTGCCAGCAGTTACCGCAGAGACAGGTCCGACTATGGCTACACCTTC
CASSYRRDRSDYGYTF
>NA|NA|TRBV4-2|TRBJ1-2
TGTGCCAGCAGCCAAGGCGCCGGGGGGAGCTATGGCTACACCTTC
CASSQGAGGSYGYTF
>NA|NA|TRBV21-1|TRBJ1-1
TGTGCCAGCAGTCGAACGGGGAACACTGAAGCTTTCTTT
CASSRTGNTEAFF
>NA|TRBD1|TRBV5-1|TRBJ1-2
TGCGCCAGCAGTGGGACAGGGATAGCTGGCTACACCTTC
CASSGTGIAGYTF
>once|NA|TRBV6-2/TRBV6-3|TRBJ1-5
TGTGCCAGCAGCCCCTTTGTGGCAGGGAATCAGCCCCAGCATTTT
CASSPFVAGNQPQHF
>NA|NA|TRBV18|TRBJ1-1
TGTGCCAGCTCACCACGAGGGGAGGTGAACACTGAAGCTTTCTTT
CASSPRGEVNTEAFF
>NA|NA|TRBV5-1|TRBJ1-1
TGCGCCAGCAGCCAAGGACGGGGAGAAGCTTTCTTT
CASSQGRGEAFF
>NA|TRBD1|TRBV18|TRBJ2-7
TGTGCCAGCTCACCGGGACAGGGCTACTACGAGCAGTACTTC
CASSPGQGYYEQYF
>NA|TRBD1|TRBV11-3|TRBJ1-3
TGTGCCAGCAGCTTAGATTGGACAGGGCGGCCTGGAAACACCATATATTTT
CASSLDWTGRPGNTIYF
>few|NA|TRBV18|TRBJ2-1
TGTGCCAGCTCACCTGACAGCCTGGGAAATGAGCAGTTCTTC
CASSPDSLGNEQFF
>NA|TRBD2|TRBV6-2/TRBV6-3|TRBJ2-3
TGTGCCAGCAGTCAGGGACTAGCGGGGGGGCCAGATACGCAGTATTTT
CASSQGLAGGPDTQYF
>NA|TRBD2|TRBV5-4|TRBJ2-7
TGTGCCAGCAGCCGGACTAGCGGGCCCTATCAATACGAGCAGTACTTC
CASSRTSGPYQYEQYF
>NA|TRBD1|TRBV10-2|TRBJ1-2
TGCGCCAGCAGTGAGTCGAGTACAGGGGGCGCGAGGGGCTACACCTTC
CASSESSTGGARGYTF
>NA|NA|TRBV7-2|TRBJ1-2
TGTGCCAGCAGCACCGAGGGTACAGGGTTCTATGGCTACACCTTC
CASSTEGTGFYGYTF
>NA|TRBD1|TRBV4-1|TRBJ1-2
TGCGCCAGCAGCCAAGATAGTTTAGGAGGGGGCGGCGGCTACACCTTC
CASSQDSLGGGGGYTF
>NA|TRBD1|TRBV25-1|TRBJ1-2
TGTGCCAGCAGTGAAAGAGGACAGGTATATGGCTACACCTTC
CASSERGQVYGYTF